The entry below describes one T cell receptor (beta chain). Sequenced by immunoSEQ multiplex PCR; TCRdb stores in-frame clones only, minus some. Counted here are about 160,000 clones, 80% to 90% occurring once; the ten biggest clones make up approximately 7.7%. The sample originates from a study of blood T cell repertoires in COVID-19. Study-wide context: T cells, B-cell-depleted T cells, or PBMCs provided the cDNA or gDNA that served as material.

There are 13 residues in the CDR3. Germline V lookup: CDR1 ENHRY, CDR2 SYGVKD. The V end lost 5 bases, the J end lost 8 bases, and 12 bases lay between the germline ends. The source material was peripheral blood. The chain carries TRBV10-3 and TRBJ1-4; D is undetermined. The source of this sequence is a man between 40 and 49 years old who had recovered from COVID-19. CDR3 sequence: CAISPRVWEKLFF. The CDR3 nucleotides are TGTGCCATCAGTCCCCGGGTTTGGGAAAAACTGTTTTTT.